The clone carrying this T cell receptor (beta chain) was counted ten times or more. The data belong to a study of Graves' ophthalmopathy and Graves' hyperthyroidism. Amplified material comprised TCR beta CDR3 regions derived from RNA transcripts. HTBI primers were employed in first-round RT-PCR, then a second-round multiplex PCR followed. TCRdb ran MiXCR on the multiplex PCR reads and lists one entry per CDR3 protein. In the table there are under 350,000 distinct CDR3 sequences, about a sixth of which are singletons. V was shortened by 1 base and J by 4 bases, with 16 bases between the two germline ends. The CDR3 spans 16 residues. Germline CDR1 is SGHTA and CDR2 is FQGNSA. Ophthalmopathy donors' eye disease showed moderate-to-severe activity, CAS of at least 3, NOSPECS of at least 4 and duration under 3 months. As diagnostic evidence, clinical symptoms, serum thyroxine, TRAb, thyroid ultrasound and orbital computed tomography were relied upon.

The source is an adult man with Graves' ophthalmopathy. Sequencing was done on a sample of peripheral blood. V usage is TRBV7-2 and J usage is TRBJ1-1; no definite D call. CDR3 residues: CASSLGLSLRTTEAFF. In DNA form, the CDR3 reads TGTGCCAGCAGCTTAGGGTTAAGTCTCAGGACCACTGAAGCTTTCTTT. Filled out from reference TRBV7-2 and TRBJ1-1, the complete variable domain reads GAGVSQSPSNKVTEKGKDVELRCDPISGHTALYWYRQSLGQGLEFLIYFQGNSAPDKSGLPSDRFSAERTGGSVSTLTIQRTQQEDSAVYLCASSLGLSLRTTEAFFGQGTRLTVV.